This T cell receptor (beta chain) was profiled in a study of vaccination and CD4 T cells after COVID-19. Germline V lookup: CDR1 SNHLY, CDR2 FYNNEI. The ends lost 2 bases at V and 2 bases at J; junction bases unmatched: 7. The CDR3 extends over 16 amino acids. An Oncomine TCR Beta short-read assay was used to sequence the DNA from cultured CD4+ T cells. Genomic DNA was extracted from cultured CD4+ T cells. TCRdb called the PCR reads again in MiXCR, with one record for every CDR3 protein. This sample has around 15,000 distinct CDR3 sequences, with approximately 84% found just once. Regarding treatment: roughly ten-day PBMC culture with coronavirus spike peptide pools or control peptides (ViraFEST assay). On this clonotype itself: Its antigen is undetermined.

The sample here was CD4+ T cells from blood, cultured in vitro, taken after SARS-CoV-2 vaccination. The J gene is TRBJ2-3, the V gene TRBV2; TRBD1 aligns across 7 bases. The receptor's source is a human donor who received a COVID-19 vaccine. CDR3 nucleotide sequence: TGTGCCAGCAGTGAAAAGAGGACAGGCCTCACAGATACGCAGTATTTT. Its translation is CASSEKRTGLTDTQYF. Full variable domain (outside the CDR3, taken from reference TRBV2 and TRBJ2-3): EPEVTQTPSHQVTQMGQEVILRCVPISNHLYFYWYRQILGQKVEFLVSFYNNEISEKSEIFDDQFSVERPDGSNFTLKIRSTKLEDSAMYFCASSEKRTGLTDTQYFGPGTRLTVL.